Listed here are 9 T cell receptor beta chains from one sample, sequenced in a study of molecular identifiers for immune sequencing clone quantification. MiXCR was run by TCRdb on the PCR reads, yielding one entry per CDR3 protein. The table lists over 70,000 distinct CDR3 sequences, nearly 25% of them singletons. Sample: naive CD8+ T cells from blood, with Jurkat cell RNA spiked in. Noted subset: FACS-sorted CD8+CD4-CCR7+CD45RA+ naive T cells. The receptors here all came from a human donor in good health. Some libraries in this study had Jurkat cell RNA spiked in.

This clonotype was recorded only once. This may be a read error: a much more frequent sequence differs by one nucleotide. This rearrangement joins TRBV5-6 to TRBJ2-7; D perhaps matches TRBD2 (6 bases). V lost 2 bases and J 2 bases, leaving 8 bases between the germline ends. Germline CDR1 reads SGHDT; CDR2 reads YYEEEE. CDR3 length: 13 amino acids. The CDR3 loop is CASSFRETYEQYF. CDR3 nucleotides: TGTGCCAGCAGCTTCCGGGAGACCTACGAGCAGTACTTC. Drawing the rest from reference TRBV5-6 and TRBJ2-7, the complete variable domain is DAGVTQSPTHLIKTRGQQVTLRCSPKSGHDTVSWYQQALGQGPQFIFQYYEEEERQRGNFPDRFSGHQFPNYSSELNVNALLLGDSALYLCASSFRETYEQYFGPGTRLTVT.

The table lists this clonotype with many counts. J is TRBJ2-7 and V is TRBV20-1; D is undetermined. V lost 6 bases to trimming and J lost 5 bases, with 20 bases between them. CDR3 size: 14 residues. The germline CDR1 and CDR2 sequences are DFQATT and SNEGSKA (reference sequence). The CDR3 DNA reads as TGCAGTGCCCCACCGAATTTTTCCAGAGACGAGCAGTACTTC. Its protein is CSAPPNFSRDEQYF.

The chain has TRBV30 and TRBJ1-1, with unresolved D. CDR1 is GTSNPN, CDR2 SVGIG, per germline (reference sequence). This CDR3 is 13 amino acids long. Trimming removed 0 bases from V and 2 bases from J, with 7 bases in between. CDR3 region: CAWSVQRNTEAFF. The CDR3 region has the DNA TGTGCCTGGAGTGTGCAGAGAAACACTGAAGCTTTCTTT.

A note on this clonotype: The CDR3 ends on some other residue instead of the conserved phenylalanine or tryptophan, so this is likely a read error. The chain joins TRBV12-3 or TRBV12-4 to TRBJ2-3, with TRBD2 identical over 9 bases. This CDR3 has 16 residues. V lost 6 bases to trimming and J lost 2 bases; unmatched junction nucleotides: 9. CDR3 coding DNA: TGTGCCAGCAGCCCAGGGACTAGCCGAATCACAGATACGCAGTATATT. Translated: CASSPGTSRITDTQYI.

This clonotype was seen many times. The germline gene is not matched at one end of the junction; a read error may be the cause. This chain's CDR3 is CSARDFSGNAGELFF. For the CDR3, the DNA is TGCAGTGCTAGAGATTTTAGCGGGAACGCCGGGGAGCTGTTTTTT. This rearrangement joins TRBV20-1 to TRBJ2-2; 8 bases map to TRBD2. The CDR3 length is 15 residues. Germline V gives CDR1 DFQATT, CDR2 SNEGSKA (reference sequence).

Only one count was recorded for this clonotype. V usage is TRBV7-8 and J usage is TRBJ2-5; D gene unclear. The germline CDR1 and CDR2 sequences are SGHVS and FQNEAQ. The CDR3 is 14 residues long. Trimming shortened V by 1 base and J by 5 bases, and 11 bases separated the two germline ends. The CDR3 DNA is TGTGCCAGCAGCTTAGAACTCCCCAGGGAGACCCAGTACTTC. Encoded protein: CASSLELPRETQYF.

The V and J genes are TRBV5-4 and TRBJ2-5, with 10 bases identical to TRBD1. J gave up 3 bases and V 3 bases, and 5 bases lay outside the gene matches. Germline CDR1 SGHNT, CDR2 YYREEE (reference sequence). The CDR3 spans 15 residues. The CDR3 is CASSSVGQGEETQYF. Here the CDR3 DNA reads TGTGCCAGCAGCTCGGTAGGACAGGGGGAAGAGACCCAGTACTTC.

This clonotype was seen many times. The chain links TRBV7-9 to TRBJ2-7; the D gene is possibly TRBD2 (5 bases). Germline values: CDR1 SEHNR, CDR2 FQNEAQ (reference sequence). V was cut by 0 bases and J by 3 bases, with 6 bases left in between. The CDR3 runs 13 residues. The CDR3 sequence is CASSLAEDYEQYF. CDR3 coding DNA: TGTGCCAGCAGCTTAGCGGAGGACTACGAGCAGTACTTC.

About this clonotype itself: A junction end diverges from the germline sequence, so it may reflect a read error. The rearrangement uses TRBV29-1 and TRBJ2-7, with TRBD1 identical over 7 bases. CDR1 and CDR2 from the germline V gene are SQVTM and ANQGSEA. The CDR3 runs to 14 residues. This chain's CDR3 is CGVEDRDRPYEQYF. The CDR3 region has the DNA TGCGGCGTTGAAGATAGGGACAGACCCTACGAGCAGTACTTC.